These 14 T cell receptor beta chains were sequenced from one sample in a study of T cells in localized non-small cell lung cancer. Profiling relied on immunoSEQ multiplex PCR, and the TCRdb table lists in-frame clones only, not all of them. Of 25,000 to 30,000 clones in the sample, more than 75% were seen once. Sequences were derived from peripheral blood, sampled before any cancer treatment. All receptors derive from a woman aged 35-75 years with stage I lung adenocarcinoma.

V gene TRBV19 combines with J gene TRBJ2-3, with D uncertain. CDR1 and CDR2 (germline): LNHDA, SQIVND (reference sequence). V dropped 7 bases and J dropped 6 bases, with 11 bases sitting between them. The CDR3 has 12 residues. The CDR3 reads CASTGAYDTQYF. The CDR3 bases are TGTGCCAGTACTGGTGCTTATGATACGCAGTATTTT.

V and J are TRBV29-1 and TRBJ1-1; D is undetermined. There are 14 residues in the CDR3. V dropped 4 bases and J dropped 1 base, with 13 bases sitting between them. In germline, CDR1 is SQVTM, CDR2 ANQGSEA. The CDR3 sequence: CSVANRVPNTEAFF. For the CDR3, the DNA is TGCAGCGTTGCGAACCGGGTACCGAACACTGAAGCTTTCTTT.

This sequence joins TRBV7-8 and TRBJ1-2, with a weak D call TRBD1 (5 bases). CDR1 is SGHVS and CDR2 is FQNEAQ in the germline V gene. V gave up 5 bases and J gave up 3 bases, with 10 bases separating them. The CDR3 totals 13 residues. The CDR3 coding sequence is TGTGCCAGCAGCCCGACAGTAGACTATGGCTACACCTTC. Protein product: CASSPTVDYGYTF.

The chain recombines TRBV7-6 with TRBJ1-5, with 9 bases identical to TRBD1. The CDR3 length is 16 residues. The trim removed 4 bases at V and 2 bases at J, leaving 6 bases unmatched. CDR1 is SGHVS and CDR2 is FNYEAQ in the germline V gene. The chain's CDR3 is CASSYRGRRGNQPQHF. DNA for the CDR3: TGTGCCAGCAGCTACAGGGGGCGGAGAGGCAATCAGCCCCAGCATTTT.

This clone occurred a few times. The chain is built from TRBV9 and TRBJ2-1; D unresolved. V was clipped by 4 bases and J by 10 bases, with 18 bases between them. The germline gives CDR1 SGDLS, CDR2 YYNGEE. The CDR3 consists of 14 residues. CDR3: CASSNSGGLEEQFF. DNA for the CDR3: TGTGCCAGCAGCAACTCGGGCGGTTTGGAGGAGCAGTTCTTC.

The chain couples TRBV19 to TRBJ2-5, with TRBD2 identical over 7 bases. Per germline, CDR1 LNHDA and CDR2 SQIVND (reference sequence). This CDR3 has 13 residues. Trimming cost V 8 bases and J 4 bases; bases outside gene matches: 7. The CDR3 loop is CASALANSETQYF. The CDR3 region has the DNA TGTGCCAGTGCACTAGCGAACTCAGAGACCCAGTACTTC.

This sequence joins TRBV10-2 and TRBJ1-1, with D hard to call. V was shortened by 5 bases and J by 1 base, with 14 bases between the two germline ends. The CDR3 runs 15 residues. Germline CDR1 and CDR2: WSHSY and SAAADI. The CDR3 coding sequence is TGCGCCAGCAGTTCCCGTCGGGTGAAGAACACTGAAGCTTTCTTT. Translated, it gives CASSSRRVKNTEAFF.

The chain joins TRBV9 to TRBJ2-2, with 13 bases matching TRBD2. This CDR3 is built from 16 residues. Germline CDR1 and CDR2: SGDLS and YYNGEE. The V gene end was trimmed by 4 bases and the J gene end by 4 bases; junction bases not matched to a gene: 4. As DNA, the CDR3 is TGTGCCAGCAGCTTTGGACTAGCGGGGGCCACCGGGGAGCTGTTTTTT. Translation: CASSFGLAGATGELFF.

Written as DNA, the CDR3 is TGTGCCAGCAGCAAACAGGGAGGCTATGGCTACACCTTC. This encodes CASSKQGGYGYTF. The chain couples TRBV9 to TRBJ1-2; a possible D gene is TRBD1 (6 bases). This CDR3 region has 13 residues. Germline loops: CDR1 SGDLS, CDR2 YYNGEE. The V end lost 4 bases, the J end lost 4 bases, and 11 bases lay between the germline ends.

This clone was counted once. This sequence joins TRBV6-5 and TRBJ2-3; D remains ambiguous. V lost 7 bases to trimming and J lost 2 bases, with 10 bases between them. Per the germline V gene, CDR1 is MNHEY and CDR2 is SVGAGI. This CDR3 has 13 residues. In DNA form, the CDR3 reads TGTGCCAGCAAGGGTCAGCCCACAGATACGCAGTATTTT. Translation gives CASKGQPTDTQYF.

The chain joins TRBV30 to TRBJ2-6; D might be TRBD2 (6 bases). Germline V lookup: CDR1 GTSNPN, CDR2 SVGIG (reference sequence). CDR3 length equals 15 residues. V was pared by 0 bases and J by 1 base, with 7 bases between. CDR3 bases: TGTGCCTGGAGTGTACGGGGGTCTGGGGCCAACGTCCTGACTTTC. Encoded protein: CAWSVRGSGANVLTF.

The chain employs TRBV20-1 and TRBJ2-3; D perhaps matches TRBD2 (5 bases). The V end lost 6 bases, the J end lost 5 bases, and 9 bases lay between the germline ends. Germline CDR1 reads DFQATT; CDR2 reads SNEGSKA (reference sequence). The CDR3 is made up of 11 amino acids. The CDR3 region is CSAPRGDTQYF. The CDR3 nucleotides are TGCAGTGCCCCTCGGGGAGATACGCAGTATTTT.

This sequence joins TRBV19 and TRBJ1-3, with D possibly matching TRBD1 (6 bases). The V gene lost 5 bases and the J gene lost 0 bases, with 14 bases spanning the gap. The CDR3 runs to 16 residues. Germline assignment: CDR1 LNHDA and CDR2 SQIVND (reference sequence). CDR3 sequence reads: CASSSLRTASGNTIYF. CDR3 coding DNA: TGTGCCAGTAGTTCGCTTCGGACAGCCTCTGGAAACACCATATATTTT.

The chain employs TRBV13 and TRBJ1-2; D is possibly TRBD1 (6 bases). Germline-derived CDR1 and CDR2 are PRHDT and FYEKMQ (reference sequence). Trimming stripped 4 bases from V and 2 bases from J, with 23 bases between. This CDR3 spans 18 amino acids. The CDR3 nucleotides are TGTGCCAGCAGCTCCTCCCGACAGGCTTTGAGGGGCAACTATGGCTACACCTTC. Amino acids: CASSSSRQALRGNYGYTF.